One and the same sample provided the 5 T cell receptor beta chains below, sequenced in a study of T cell responses to AZD1222 COVID-19 vaccine. Only in-frame clones appear in the TCRdb table, and some are missing; sequencing was by immunoSEQ multiplex PCR. The table lists tens of thousands of clones, approximately 83% of them singletons. Sequenced here: peripheral blood, sampled on day 0 of AZD1222 vaccination. These receptors were obtained from an adult in good health.

This clone was recorded a few times. The chain has TRBV3-1 (or the pseudogene TRBV3-2) and TRBJ2-3; D may be TRBD1 or TRBD2 (5 bases each). The CDR3 spans 21 residues. Germline V gene data show CDR1 as LGHDT and CDR2 as YNNKEL (reference sequence). V lost 0 bases and J 2 bases, leaving 27 bases between the germline ends. CDR3 in amino acids: CASSQEPPGTSAAPLTDTQYF. For the CDR3, the DNA is TGTGCCAGCAGCCAAGAGCCCCCCGGGACCTCGGCAGCGCCCCTCACAGATACGCAGTATTTT.

This sequence joins TRBV24-1 and TRBJ2-3; D is ambiguous. CDR3 size: 16 residues. Trimming shortened V by 3 bases and J by 1 base, and 13 bases separated the two germline ends. Looked up from germline, CDR1 is KGHDR and CDR2 is SFDVKD. CDR3 coding DNA: TGTGCCACCAGTGATCCGGGCCAGAAAGGCACAGATACGCAGTATTTT. This translates into CATSDPGQKGTDTQYF.

The chain joins TRBV2 to TRBJ1-4; D remains ambiguous. The CDR3 is made up of 15 amino acids. CDR1 and CDR2 from the germline V gene are SNHLY and FYNNEI. V gave up 8 bases and J gave up 0 bases, with 13 bases separating them. As DNA, the CDR3 is TGTGCCAGCCAAAAGGAGATCGCAACTAATGAAAAACTGTTTTTT. Its protein is CASQKEIATNEKLFF.

The V and J genes are TRBV6-5 and TRBJ2-3; maybe TRBD2 (6 bases). Germline lookup yields CDR1 MNHEY and CDR2 SVGAGI. The CDR3 runs 14 residues. Trimming took 7 bases from V and 5 from J, leaving 16 bases between them. CDR3 DNA sequence: TGTGCCAGCACCCCTCAGAGCGGGCAAGATACGCAGTATTTT. This codes for CASTPQSGQDTQYF.

The CDR3 coding sequence is TGTGCTAGTGGTTTGGCGACAGCGAACACTGAAGCTTTCTTT. Encoded protein: CASGLATANTEAFF. This chain links TRBV12-5 with TRBJ1-1; weak D call: TRBD1 (5 bases). The CDR3 is 14 residues long. The V and J ends lost 1 base and 1 base respectively, with 7 bases between them. Germline V CDR1 and CDR2: LGHNT, FRNRAP.